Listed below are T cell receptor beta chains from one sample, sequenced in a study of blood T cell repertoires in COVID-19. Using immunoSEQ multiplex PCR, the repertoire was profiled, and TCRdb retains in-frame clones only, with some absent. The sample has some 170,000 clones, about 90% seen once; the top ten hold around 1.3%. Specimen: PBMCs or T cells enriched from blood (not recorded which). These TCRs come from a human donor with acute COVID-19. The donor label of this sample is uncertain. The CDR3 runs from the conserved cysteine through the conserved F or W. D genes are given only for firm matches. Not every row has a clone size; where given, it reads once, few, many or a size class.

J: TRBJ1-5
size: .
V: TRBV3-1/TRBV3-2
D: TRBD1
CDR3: CASSPRDSNQPQHF
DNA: TGTGCCAGCAGCCCCCGGGACAGTAATCAGCCCCAGCATTTT

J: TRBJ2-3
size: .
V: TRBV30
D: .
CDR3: CAWSVEGVTGTDTQYF
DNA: TGTGCCTGGAGTGTAGAGGGCGTAACGGGCACAGATACGCAGTATTTT

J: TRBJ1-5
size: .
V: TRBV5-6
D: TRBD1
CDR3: CASSFWDRPNQPQHF
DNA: TGTGCCAGCAGCTTTTGGGACAGGCCAAATCAGCCCCAGCATTTT

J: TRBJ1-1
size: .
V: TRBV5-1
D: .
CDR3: CASSFRGRTNTEAFF
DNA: TGCGCCAGCAGCTTCCGGGGGAGGACGAACACTGAAGCTTTCTTT

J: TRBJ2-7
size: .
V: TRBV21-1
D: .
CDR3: CASSKGEGAPSYEQYF
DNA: TGTGCCAGCAGCAAAGGAGAGGGGGCGCCGTCCTACGAGCAGTACTTC

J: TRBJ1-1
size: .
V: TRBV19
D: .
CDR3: CASSTLDEAFF
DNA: TGTGCCAGTAGTACTCTAGATGAGGCTTTCTTT

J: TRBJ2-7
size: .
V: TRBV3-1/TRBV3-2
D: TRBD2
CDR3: CASSQEGTSNEQYF
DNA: TGTGCCAGCAGCCAAGAGGGGACTAGCAACGAGCAGTACTTC

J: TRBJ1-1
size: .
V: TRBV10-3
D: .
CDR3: CAISDSAITEAFF
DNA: TGTGCCATCAGTGACAGCGCCATTACTGAAGCTTTCTTT

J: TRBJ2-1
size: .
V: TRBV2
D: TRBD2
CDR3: CASCLAGAYLFF
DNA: TGTGCCAGCTGTCTAGCGGGGGCTTATCTGTTCTTC

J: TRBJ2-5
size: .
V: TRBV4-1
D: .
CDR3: CASSRTGSETQYF
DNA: TGCGCCAGCAGCCGAACAGGGTCGGAGACCCAGTACTTC

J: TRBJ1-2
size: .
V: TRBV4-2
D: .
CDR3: CASSPPGQLNYGYTF
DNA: TGTGCCAGCAGCCCCCCTGGGCAGCTCAACTATGGCTACACCTTC

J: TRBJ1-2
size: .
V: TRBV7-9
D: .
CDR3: CASSLGVGRDYGYTF
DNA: TGTGCCAGCAGCTTAGGGGTAGGGAGGGACTATGGCTACACCTTC

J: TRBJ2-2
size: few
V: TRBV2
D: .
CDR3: CASSEDWLRTTGELFF
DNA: TGTGCCAGCAGTGAGGACTGGCTAAGAACCACCGGGGAGCTGTTTTTT

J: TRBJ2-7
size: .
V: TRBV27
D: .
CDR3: CASSFADISYEQYF
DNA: TGTGCCAGCAGTTTTGCGGACATCTCCTACGAGCAGTACTTC

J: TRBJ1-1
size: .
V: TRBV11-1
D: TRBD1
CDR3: CASSFYRGRTEAFF
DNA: TGTGCCAGCAGTTTCTACAGGGGTCGCACTGAAGCTTTCTTT

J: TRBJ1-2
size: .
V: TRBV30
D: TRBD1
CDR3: CAFTGGSSSSGYGYTF
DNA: TGTGCCTTTACAGGGGGTTCTTCATCAAGCGGCTATGGCTACACCTTC

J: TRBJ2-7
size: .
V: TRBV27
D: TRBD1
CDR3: CASSLGQGRSYEQYF
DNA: TGTGCCAGCAGTTTAGGACAGGGAAGATCCTACGAGCAGTACTTC

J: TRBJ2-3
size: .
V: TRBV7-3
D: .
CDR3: CASSQGDTQYF
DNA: TGTGCCAGCAGCCAGGGAGATACGCAGTATTTT

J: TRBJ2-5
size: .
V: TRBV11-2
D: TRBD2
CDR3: CASSLGASGGFQETQYF
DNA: TGTGCCAGCAGCTTAGGGGCTAGCGGGGGGTTCCAAGAGACCCAGTACTTC

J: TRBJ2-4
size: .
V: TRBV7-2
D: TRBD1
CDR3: CASSSDRVPGDIQYF
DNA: TGTGCCAGCAGTTCTGACAGGGTTCCAGGGGACATTCAGTACTTC

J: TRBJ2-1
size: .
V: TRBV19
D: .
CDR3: CASSIGEGLAFYNEQFF
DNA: TGTGCCAGTAGTATAGGAGAAGGGCTAGCGTTCTACAATGAGCAGTTCTTC

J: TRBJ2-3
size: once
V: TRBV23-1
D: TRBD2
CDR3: CASSQRRTSGEGTDTQYF
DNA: TGCGCCAGCAGTCAACGGCGGACTAGCGGGGAGGGCACAGATACGCAGTATTTT

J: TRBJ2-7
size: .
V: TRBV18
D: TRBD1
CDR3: CASSPKPGQGSYEQYF
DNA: TGTGCCAGCTCACCGAAACCGGGACAGGGCTCCTACGAGCAGTACTTC

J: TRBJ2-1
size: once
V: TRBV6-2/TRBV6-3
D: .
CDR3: CASSYLGPPYNEQFF
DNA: TGTGCCAGCAGTTATTTGGGGCCCCCTTACAATGAGCAGTTCTTC

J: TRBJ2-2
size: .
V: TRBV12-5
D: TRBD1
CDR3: CASGARGQSDGELFF
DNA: TGTGCTAGTGGGGCAAGGGGACAGTCTGACGGGGAGCTGTTTTTT

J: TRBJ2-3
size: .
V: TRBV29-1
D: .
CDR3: CSVRRDGHSTDTQYF
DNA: TGCAGCGTCAGGCGGGACGGGCATAGCACAGATACGCAGTATTTT

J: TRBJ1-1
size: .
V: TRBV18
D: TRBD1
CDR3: CASGPGQLHTEAFF
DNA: TGTGCCAGCGGACCGGGACAGCTCCACACTGAAGCTTTCTTT